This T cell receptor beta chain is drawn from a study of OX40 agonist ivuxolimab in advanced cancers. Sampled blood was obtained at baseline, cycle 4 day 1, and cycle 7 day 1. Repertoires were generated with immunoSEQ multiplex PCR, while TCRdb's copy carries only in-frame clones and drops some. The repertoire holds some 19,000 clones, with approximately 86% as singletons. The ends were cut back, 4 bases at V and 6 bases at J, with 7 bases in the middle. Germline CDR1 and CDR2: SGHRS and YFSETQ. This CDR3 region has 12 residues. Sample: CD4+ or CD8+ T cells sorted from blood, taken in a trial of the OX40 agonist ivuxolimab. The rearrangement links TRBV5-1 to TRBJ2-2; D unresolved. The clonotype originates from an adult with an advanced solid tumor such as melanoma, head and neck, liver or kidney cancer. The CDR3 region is CASSRGAGELFF. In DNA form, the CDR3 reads TGCGCCAGCAGCCGCGGCGCCGGGGAGCTGTTTTTT.